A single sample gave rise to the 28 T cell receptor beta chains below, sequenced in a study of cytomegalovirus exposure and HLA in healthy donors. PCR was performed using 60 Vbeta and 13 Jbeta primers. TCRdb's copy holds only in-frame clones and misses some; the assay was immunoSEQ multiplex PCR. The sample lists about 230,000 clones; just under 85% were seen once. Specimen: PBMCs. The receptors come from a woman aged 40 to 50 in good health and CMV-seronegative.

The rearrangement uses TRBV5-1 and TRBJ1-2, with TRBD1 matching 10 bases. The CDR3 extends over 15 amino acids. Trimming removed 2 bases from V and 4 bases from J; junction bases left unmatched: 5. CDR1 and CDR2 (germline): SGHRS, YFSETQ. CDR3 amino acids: CASSFETGGSYGYTF. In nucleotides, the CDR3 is TGCGCCAGCAGCTTCGAGACAGGGGGCAGCTATGGCTACACCTTC.

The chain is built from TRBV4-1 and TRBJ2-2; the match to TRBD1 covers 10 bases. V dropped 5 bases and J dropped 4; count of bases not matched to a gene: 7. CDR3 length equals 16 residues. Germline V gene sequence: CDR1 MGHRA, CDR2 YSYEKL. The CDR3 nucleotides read TGCGCCAGCAGCACCCGGGGGACAGGGGTCACCGGGGAGCTGTTTTTT. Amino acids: CASSTRGTGVTGELFF.

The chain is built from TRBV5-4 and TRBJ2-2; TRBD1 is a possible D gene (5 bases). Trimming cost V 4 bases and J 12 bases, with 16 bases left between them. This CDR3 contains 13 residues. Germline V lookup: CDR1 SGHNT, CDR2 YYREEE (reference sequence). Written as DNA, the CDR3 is TGTGCCAGCAGCATCGACAGTATCATGAAGCTGTTTTTT. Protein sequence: CASSIDSIMKLFF.

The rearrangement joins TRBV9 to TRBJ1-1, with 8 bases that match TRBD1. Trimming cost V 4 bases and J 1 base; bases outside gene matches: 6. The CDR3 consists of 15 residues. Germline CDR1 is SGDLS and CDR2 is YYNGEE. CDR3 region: CASSNPGGTNTEAFF. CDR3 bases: TGTGCCAGCAGCAACCCAGGGGGCACGAACACTGAAGCTTTCTTT.

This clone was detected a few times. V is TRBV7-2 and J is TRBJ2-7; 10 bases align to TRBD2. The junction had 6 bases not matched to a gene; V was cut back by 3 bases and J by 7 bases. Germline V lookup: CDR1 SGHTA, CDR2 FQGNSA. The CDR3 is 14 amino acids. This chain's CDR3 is CASSFRLAGDEQYF. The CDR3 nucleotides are TGTGCCAGCAGCTTCCGGCTAGCGGGGGATGAGCAGTACTTC.

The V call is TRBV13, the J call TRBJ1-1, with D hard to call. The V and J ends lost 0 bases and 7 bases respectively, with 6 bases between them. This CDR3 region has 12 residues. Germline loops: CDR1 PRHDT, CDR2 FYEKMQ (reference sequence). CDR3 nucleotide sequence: TGTGCCAGCAGCTTAGGACTCGGTGAAGCTTTCTTT. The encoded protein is CASSLGLGEAFF.

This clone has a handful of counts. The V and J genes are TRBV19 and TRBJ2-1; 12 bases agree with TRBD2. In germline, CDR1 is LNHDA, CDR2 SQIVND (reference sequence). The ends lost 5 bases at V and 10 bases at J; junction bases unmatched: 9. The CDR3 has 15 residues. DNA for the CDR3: TGTGCCAGTAGTTCCTTAACGACTAGCGGGGGAGAGCAGTTCTTC. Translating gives CASSSLTTSGGEQFF.

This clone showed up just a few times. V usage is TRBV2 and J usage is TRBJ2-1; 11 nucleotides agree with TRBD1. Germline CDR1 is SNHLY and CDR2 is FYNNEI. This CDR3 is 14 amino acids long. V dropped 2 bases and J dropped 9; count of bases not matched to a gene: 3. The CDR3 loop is CASSEWGQGGEQFF. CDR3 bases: TGTGCCAGCAGTGAATGGGGACAGGGGGGTGAGCAGTTCTTC.

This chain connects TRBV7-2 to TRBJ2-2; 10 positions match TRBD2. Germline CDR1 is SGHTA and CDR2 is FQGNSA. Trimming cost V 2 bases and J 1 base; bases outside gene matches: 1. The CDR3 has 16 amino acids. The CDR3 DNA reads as TGTGCCAGCAGCTTAACTAGCGGGGTGAACACCGGGGAGCTGTTTTTT. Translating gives CASSLTSGVNTGELFF.

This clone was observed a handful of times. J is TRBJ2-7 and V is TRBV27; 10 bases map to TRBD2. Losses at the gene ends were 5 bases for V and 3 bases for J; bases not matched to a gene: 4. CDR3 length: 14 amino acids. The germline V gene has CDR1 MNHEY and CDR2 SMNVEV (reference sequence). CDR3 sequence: CASSVRLAGYEQYF. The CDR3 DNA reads TGTGCCAGCAGTGTCCGACTAGCGGGCTACGAGCAGTACTTC.

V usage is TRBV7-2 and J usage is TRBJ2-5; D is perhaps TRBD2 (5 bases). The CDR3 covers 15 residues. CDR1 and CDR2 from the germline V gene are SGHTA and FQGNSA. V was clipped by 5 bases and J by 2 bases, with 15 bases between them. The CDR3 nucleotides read TGTGCCAGCAGCCGGCTGGGTCGGGATCAAGAGACCCAGTACTTC. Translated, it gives CASSRLGRDQETQYF. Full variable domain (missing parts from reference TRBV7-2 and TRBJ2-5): GAGVSQSPSNKVTEKGKDVELRCDPISGHTALYWYRQSLGQGLEFLIYFQGNSAPDKSGLPSDRFSAERTGGSVSTLTIQRTQQEDSAVYLCASSRLGRDQETQYFGPGTRLLVL.

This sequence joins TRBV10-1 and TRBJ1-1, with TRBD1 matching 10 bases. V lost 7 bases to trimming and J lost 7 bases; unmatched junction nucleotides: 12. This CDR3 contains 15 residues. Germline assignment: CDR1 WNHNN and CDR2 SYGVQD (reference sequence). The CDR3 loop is CASTNRDRGVSEAFF. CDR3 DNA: TGCGCCAGCACCAACCGGGACAGGGGCGTAAGTGAAGCTTTCTTT.

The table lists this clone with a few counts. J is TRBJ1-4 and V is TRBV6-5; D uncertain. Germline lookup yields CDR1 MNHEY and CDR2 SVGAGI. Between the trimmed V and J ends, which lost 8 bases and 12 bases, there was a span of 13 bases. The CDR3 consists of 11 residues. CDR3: CASAGADELFF. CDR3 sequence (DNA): TGTGCCAGCGCTGGCGCGGATGAACTGTTTTTT.

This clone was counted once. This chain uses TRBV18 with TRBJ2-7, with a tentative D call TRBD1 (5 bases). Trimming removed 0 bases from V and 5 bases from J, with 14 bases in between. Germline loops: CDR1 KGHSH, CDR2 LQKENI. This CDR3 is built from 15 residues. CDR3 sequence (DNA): TGTGCCAGCTCACCACCGTGGGATGGGGCCGACGAGCAGTACTTC. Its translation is CASSPPWDGADEQYF. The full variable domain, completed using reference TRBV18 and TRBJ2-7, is NAGVMQNPRHLVRRRGQEARLRCSPMKGHSHVYWYRQLPEEGLKFMVYLQKENIIDESGMPKERFSAEFPKEGPSILRIQQVVRGDSAAYFCASSPPWDGADEQYFGPGTRLTVT.

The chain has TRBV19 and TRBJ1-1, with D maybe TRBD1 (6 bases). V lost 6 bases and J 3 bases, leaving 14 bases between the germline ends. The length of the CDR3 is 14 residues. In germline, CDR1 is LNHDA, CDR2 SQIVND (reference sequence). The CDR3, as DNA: TGTGCCAGTAGCGACAGGCCCGGGGACACTGAAGCTTTCTTT. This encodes CASSDRPGDTEAFF.

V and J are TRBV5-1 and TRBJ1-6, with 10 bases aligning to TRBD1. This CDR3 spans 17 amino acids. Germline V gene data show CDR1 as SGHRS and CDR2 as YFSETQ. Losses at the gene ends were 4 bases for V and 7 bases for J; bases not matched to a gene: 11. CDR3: CASSPGWGQGQNSPLHF. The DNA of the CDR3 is TGCGCCAGCAGCCCCGGGTGGGGACAGGGGCAAAATTCACCCCTCCACTTT.

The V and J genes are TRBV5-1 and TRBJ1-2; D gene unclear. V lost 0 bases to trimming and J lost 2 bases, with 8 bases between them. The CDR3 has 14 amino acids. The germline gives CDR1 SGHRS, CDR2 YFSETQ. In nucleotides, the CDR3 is TGCGCCAGCAGCTTGGACAGTCTCAACTATGGCTACACCTTC. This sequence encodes CASSLDSLNYGYTF.

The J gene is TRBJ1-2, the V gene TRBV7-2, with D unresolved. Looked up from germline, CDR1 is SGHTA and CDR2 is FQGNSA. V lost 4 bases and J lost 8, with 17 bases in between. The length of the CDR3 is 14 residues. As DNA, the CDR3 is TGTGCCAGCAGCTCCTCGACCGGGGTGTACGGCTACACCTTC. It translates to CASSSSTGVYGYTF.

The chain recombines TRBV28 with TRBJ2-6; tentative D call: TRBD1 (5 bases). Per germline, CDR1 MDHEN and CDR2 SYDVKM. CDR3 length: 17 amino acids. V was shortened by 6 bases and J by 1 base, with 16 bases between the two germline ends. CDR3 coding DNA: TGTGCCAGCAGCACACCCCTTGGGGCATCTGGGGCCAACGTCCTGACTTTC. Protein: CASSTPLGASGANVLTF.

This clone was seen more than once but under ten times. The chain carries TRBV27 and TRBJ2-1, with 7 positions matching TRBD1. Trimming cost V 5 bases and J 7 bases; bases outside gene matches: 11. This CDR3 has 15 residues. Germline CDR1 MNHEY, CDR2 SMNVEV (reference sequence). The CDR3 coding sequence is TGTGCCAGCAGTCCAAATAGGGGGCAAAGTAATGAGCAGTTCTTC. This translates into CASSPNRGQSNEQFF.

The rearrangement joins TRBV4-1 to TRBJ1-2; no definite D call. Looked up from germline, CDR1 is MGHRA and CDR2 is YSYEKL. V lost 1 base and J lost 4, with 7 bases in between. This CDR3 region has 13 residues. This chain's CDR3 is CASSQGTAYGYTF. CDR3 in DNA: TGCGCCAGCAGCCAAGGCACAGCCTATGGCTACACCTTC.

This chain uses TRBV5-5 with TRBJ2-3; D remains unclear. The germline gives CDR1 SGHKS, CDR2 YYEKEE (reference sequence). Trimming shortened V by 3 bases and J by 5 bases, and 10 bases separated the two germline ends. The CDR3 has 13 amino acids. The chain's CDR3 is CASSYLVIDTQYF. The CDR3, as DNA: TGTGCCAGCAGCTACCTAGTTATAGATACGCAGTATTTT.

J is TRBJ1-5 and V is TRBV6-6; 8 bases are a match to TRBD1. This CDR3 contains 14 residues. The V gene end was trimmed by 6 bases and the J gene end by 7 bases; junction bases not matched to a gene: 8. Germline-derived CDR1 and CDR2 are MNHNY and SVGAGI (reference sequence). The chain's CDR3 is CASSFTGGSQPQHF. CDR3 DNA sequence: TGTGCCAGCAGCTTTACAGGGGGAAGCCAGCCCCAGCATTTT.

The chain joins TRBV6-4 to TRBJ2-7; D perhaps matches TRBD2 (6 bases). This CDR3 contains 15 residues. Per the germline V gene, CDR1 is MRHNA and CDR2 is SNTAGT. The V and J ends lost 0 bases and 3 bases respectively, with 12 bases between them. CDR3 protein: CASSDSAGPNYEQYF. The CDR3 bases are TGTGCCAGCAGTGACTCGGCGGGACCGAACTACGAGCAGTACTTC.

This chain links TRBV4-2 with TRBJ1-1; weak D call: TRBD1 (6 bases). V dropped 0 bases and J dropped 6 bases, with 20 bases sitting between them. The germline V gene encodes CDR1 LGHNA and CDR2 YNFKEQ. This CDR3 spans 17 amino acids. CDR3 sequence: CASSQDTGLGAGAEAFF. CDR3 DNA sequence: TGTGCCAGCAGCCAAGATACCGGTCTGGGGGCCGGTGCTGAAGCTTTCTTT.

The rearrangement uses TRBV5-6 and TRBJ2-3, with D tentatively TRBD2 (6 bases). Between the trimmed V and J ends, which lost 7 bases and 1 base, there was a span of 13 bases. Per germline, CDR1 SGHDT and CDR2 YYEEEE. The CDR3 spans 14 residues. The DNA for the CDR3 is TGTGCCAGCGGCCAATCTAGCGGCACAGATACGCAGTATTTT. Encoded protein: CASGQSSGTDTQYF.

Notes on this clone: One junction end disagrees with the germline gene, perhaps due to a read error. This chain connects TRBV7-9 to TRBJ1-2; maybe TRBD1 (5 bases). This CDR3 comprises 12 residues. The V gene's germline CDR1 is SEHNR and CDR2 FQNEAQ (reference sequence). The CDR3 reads CSSQGLGYGYTF. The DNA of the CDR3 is TGTTCCAGCCAGGGACTGGGCTATGGCTACACCTTC.

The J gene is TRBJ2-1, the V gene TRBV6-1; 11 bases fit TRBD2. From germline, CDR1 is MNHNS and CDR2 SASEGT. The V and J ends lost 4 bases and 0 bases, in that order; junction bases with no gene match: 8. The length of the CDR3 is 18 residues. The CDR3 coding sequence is TGTGCCAGCAGTGGAACTAGCGGGGGCTACAGCTCCTACAATGAGCAGTTCTTC. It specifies CASSGTSGGYSSYNEQFF.